The next 11 T cell receptor beta chains were all read from a single sample in a study of T cells in Graves' hyperthyroidism and ophthalmopathy. RNA transcripts provided the source from which TCR beta CDR3 regions were amplified. Carried out on the TCR CDR3, a first-round RT-PCR used the HTBI primer set. TCRdb independently ran MiXCR on the multiplex PCR reads; one entry per CDR3 protein. The sample records over 700,000 distinct CDR3 sequences, around a third being singletons. Sample: blood. Receptors were obtained from a woman aged 40-49 years with Graves' hyperthyroidism.

The table lists this clonotype with a few counts. The chain links TRBV9 to TRBJ1-6, with TRBD1 matching 8 bases. Germline-derived CDR1 and CDR2 are SGDLS and YYNGEE. The V gene end was trimmed by 6 bases and the J gene end by 9 bases; junction bases not matched to a gene: 8. This CDR3 has 14 residues. CDR3: CASTLDREASPLHF. Written as DNA, the CDR3 is TGTGCCAGCACCCTGGACAGGGAGGCTTCACCCCTCCACTTT.

Regarding this clonotype: A single base separates this from a much larger clone, so it may be a read error. The V gene is TRBV9, the J gene TRBJ2-2; 8 positions agree with TRBD2. CDR1 SGDLS and CDR2 YYNGEE come from the germline V gene. This CDR3 spans 16 amino acids. The CDR3 is CASSVGGSGITGELSF. CDR3 coding DNA: TGTGCCAGCAGCGTAGGCGGTAGCGGGATTACCGGGGAGCTGTCTTTT.

Notes on this clonotype: A much larger clone lies a single base off, so this may be a read error. This chain links TRBV7-2 with TRBJ2-7; D might be TRBD1 (6 bases). The CDR3 is 15 residues long. Germline CDR1 and CDR2: SGHTA and FQGNSA. In DNA, the CDR3 is TGTGCCTGCAGCGTCTCGTGGGACATCTACTACGAGCAGTACTTC. Residues: CACSVSWDIYYEQYF.

The chain couples TRBV19 to TRBJ2-7; tentative D call: TRBD1 (5 bases). This CDR3 is built from 15 residues. V was cut by 4 bases and J by 4 bases, with 17 bases left in between. Germline V gives CDR1 LNHDA, CDR2 SQIVND (reference sequence). The CDR3 here is CASSTYPTVYYEQYF. As DNA, the CDR3 is TGTGCCAGTAGTACCTACCCGACAGTTTATTACGAGCAGTACTTC.

Only one count was recorded for this clonotype. The rearrangement joins TRBV20-1 to TRBJ2-1; D may match TRBD1 or TRBD2 (5 bases each). V lost 1 base to trimming and J lost 5 bases, with 12 bases between them. This CDR3 is 14 amino acids long. Germline V gene lookup returns CDR1 DFQATT and CDR2 SNEGSKA (reference sequence). The CDR3 is CSARVGTRDNEQFF. CDR3 DNA sequence: TGCAGTGCTAGAGTCGGGACCAGAGACAATGAGCAGTTCTTC.

This clonotype showed up just a few times. J is TRBJ1-6 and V is TRBV6-5; no definite D call. Looked up from germline, CDR1 is MNHEY and CDR2 is SVGAGI. Trimming removed 2 bases at V and 8 bases at J, with 10 bases between. This CDR3 has 14 residues. The CDR3 region has the DNA TGTGCCAGCAGTTACCGGTCGAGGGATTCACCCCTCCACTTT. Its translation is CASSYRSRDSPLHF.

This clonotype was seen only a few times. The chain has TRBV4-3 and TRBJ1-4; 9 positions agree with TRBD1. CDR1 and CDR2 (germline): LGHNA, YSLEER. CDR3 length equals 13 residues. After removal of 3 bases from V and 12 bases from J, the junction contained 5 bases not matched to a gene. CDR3 region: CASSQIQGAQLFF. CDR3 DNA sequence: TGCGCCAGCAGCCAGATACAGGGGGCTCAACTGTTTTTT.

The V and J genes are TRBV4-2 and TRBJ1-1; no firm D call. V was shortened by 5 bases and J by 11 bases, with 18 bases between the two germline ends. Germline V gene data show CDR1 as LGHNA and CDR2 as YNFKEQ. The CDR3 is 13 residues long. CDR3 DNA: TGTGCCAGCAGCTTGGATGAAACCGGAAGGGCTTTCTTT. Its translation is CASSLDETGRAFF.

The sample holds many counts of this clonotype. The rearrangement joins TRBV12-3 or TRBV12-4 to TRBJ1-5; the D gene is possibly TRBD1 (5 bases). This CDR3 region has 14 residues. Trimming took off 2 bases at V and 3 bases at J, with 8 bases between the two ends. The chain's CDR3 is CASSLSGNNQPQHF. In DNA form, the CDR3 reads TGTGCCAGCAGTTTATCAGGGAACAATCAGCCCCAGCATTTT.

The rearrangement links TRBV19 to TRBJ2-5; 7 nucleotides line up with TRBD2. This CDR3 has 15 residues. The V gene end was trimmed by 5 bases and the J gene end by 0 bases; junction bases not matched to a gene: 6. Germline V CDR1 and CDR2: LNHDA, SQIVND (reference sequence). CDR3 in DNA: TGTGCCAGTAGTCGACGCGGGGGATACCAAGAGACCCAGTACTTC. Encoded protein: CASSRRGGYQETQYF.

This clonotype has just one count. The rearrangement uses TRBV7-9 and TRBJ1-6; a possible D gene is TRBD1 (5 bases). The CDR3 runs to 15 residues. The germline CDR1 and CDR2 sequences are SEHNR and FQNEAQ (reference sequence). The ends were cut back, 5 bases at V and 9 bases at J, with 17 bases in the middle. The CDR3 is CASSLTGAGGSPLHF. DNA for the CDR3: TGTGCCAGCAGCCTCACCGGGGCGGGGGGTTCACCCCTCCACTTT. The full variable domain, its missing parts supplied by reference TRBV7-9 and TRBJ1-6, is DTGVSQNPRHKITKRGQNVTFRCDPISEHNRLYWYRQTLGQGPEFLTYFQNEAQLEKSRLLSDRFSAERPKGSFSTLEIQRTEQGDSAMYLCASSLTGAGGSPLHFGNGTRLTVT.